The 15 T cell receptor beta chains presented below share a single source sample, sequenced in a study of blood T cell repertoires in COVID-19. Repertoires were generated with immunoSEQ multiplex PCR, while TCRdb's copy carries only in-frame clones and drops some. Of 200,000 to 250,000 clones in the sample, 88% are singletons; the top ten hold roughly 2.7%. Material: PBMCs or T cells enriched from blood (not recorded which). The receptors were gathered from a woman in her twenties or thirties who had recovered from COVID-19.

V is TRBV4-1 and J is TRBJ2-7; 7 bases are shared with TRBD2. CDR3 length: 16 residues. V lost 0 bases to trimming and J lost 4 bases; unmatched junction nucleotides: 9. CDR1 and CDR2 (germline): MGHRA, YSYEKL. CDR3 bases: TGCGCCAGCAGCCAAGATCAGCGGGGCATGAGGTACGAGCAGTACTTC. This encodes CASSQDQRGMRYEQYF.

The CDR3 loop is CAISESWTGANTEAFF. In DNA form, the CDR3 reads TGTGCCATCAGTGAGTCTTGGACAGGGGCGAACACTGAAGCTTTCTTT. J is TRBJ1-1 and V is TRBV10-3; 9 bases fit TRBD1. The CDR3 totals 16 residues. V was pared by 0 bases and J by 1 base, with 3 bases of the junction left unmatched. The germline V gene has CDR1 ENHRY and CDR2 SYGVKD.

The CDR3 spells CASSVDTGELFF. In DNA, the CDR3 is TGCGCCAGCAGCGTCGACACCGGGGAGCTGTTTTTT. The chain carries TRBV5-1 and TRBJ2-2; no reliable D call. Germline V CDR1 and CDR2: SGHRS, YFSETQ. CDR3 length: 12 residues. Trimming removed 4 bases from V and 3 bases from J, with 4 bases in between. The whole variable domain, remainder taken from reference TRBV5-1 and TRBJ2-2, is KAGVTQTPRYLIKTRGQQVTLSCSPISGHRSVSWYQQTPGQGLQFLFEYFSETQRNKGNFPGRFSGRQFSNSRSEMNVSTLELGDSALYLCASSVDTGELFFGEGSRLTVL.

J is TRBJ1-1 and V is TRBV19; D not resolved. CDR1 and CDR2 (germline): LNHDA, SQIVND (reference sequence). The V end lost 1 base, the J end lost 8 bases, and 5 bases lay between the germline ends. The CDR3 length is 11 residues. The CDR3, as DNA: TGTGCCAGTAGTATAGGGGCAGAAGCTTTCTTT. This gives the protein CASSIGAEAFF.

This clone was counted a single time. The rearrangement joins TRBV5-4 to TRBJ1-5; D is uncertain. The CDR3 is 14 amino acids. Germline CDR1 is SGHNT and CDR2 is YYREEE (reference sequence). Trimming removed 4 bases at V and 1 base at J, with 9 bases between. CDR3 sequence reads: CASSREGSNQPQHF. CDR3 DNA: TGTGCCAGCAGCCGAGAGGGAAGCAATCAGCCCCAGCATTTT.

Only one count was recorded for this clone. The chain is built from TRBV27 and TRBJ2-2; TRBD2 matches at 9 bases. Trimming cost V 8 bases and J 2 bases; bases outside gene matches: 12. Germline V lookup: CDR1 MNHEY, CDR2 SMNVEV (reference sequence). There are 17 residues in the CDR3. DNA for the CDR3: TGTGCCAGCCTATATTCTAGCGGGGACCTAAACACCGGGGAGCTGTTTTTT. Translated, it gives CASLYSSGDLNTGELFF.

V usage is TRBV6-2 or TRBV6-3 and J usage is TRBJ1-1; possibly TRBD1 for D (6 bases). This CDR3 has 13 amino acids. Germline V CDR1 and CDR2: MNHEY, SVGEGT. The V and J ends lost 8 bases and 5 bases respectively, with 15 bases between them. The CDR3 is CASGLNRDTEAFF. In nucleotides, the CDR3 is TGTGCCAGCGGTTTGAACAGGGATACTGAAGCTTTCTTT.

This chain joins TRBV13 and TRBJ2-3; D is undetermined. The CDR3 covers 12 residues. Germline CDR1 is PRHDT and CDR2 is FYEKMQ (reference sequence). Trimming shortened V by 2 bases and J by 5 bases, and 5 bases separated the two germline ends. The CDR3 DNA reads TGTGCCAGCAGCTTAAATCTAGATACGCAGTATTTT. Its translation is CASSLNLDTQYF. The variable domain in full, completed from reference TRBV13 and TRBJ2-3, reads AAGVIQSPRHLIKEKRETATLKCYPIPRHDTVYWYQQGPGQDPQFLISFYEKMQSDKGSIPDRFSAQQFSDYHSELNMSSLELGDSALYFCASSLNLDTQYFGPGTRLTVL.

V gene TRBV5-4 combines with J gene TRBJ2-2; D unclear. Germline CDR1 and CDR2: SGHNT and YYREEE (reference sequence). The length of the CDR3 is 14 residues. Trimming removed 6 bases at V and 5 bases at J, with 14 bases between. CDR3 amino acids: CASTEAVATGELFF. The CDR3 region has the DNA TGTGCCAGCACCGAGGCCGTAGCTACCGGGGAGCTGTTTTTT.

As DNA, the CDR3 is TGTGCCAGTATGGGGGCTTCAGGCAAAAACATTCAGTACTTC. It is translated as CASMGASGKNIQYF. The J gene is TRBJ2-4, the V gene TRBV19; the D gene is possibly TRBD1 (6 bases). The CDR3 contains 14 residues. Between the trimmed V and J ends, which lost 7 bases and 3 bases, there was a span of 13 bases. Germline V gene sequence: CDR1 LNHDA, CDR2 SQIVND (reference sequence).

The V and J genes are TRBV5-4 and TRBJ2-7; maybe TRBD1 (5 bases). Germline V gene sequence: CDR1 SGHNT, CDR2 YYREEE (reference sequence). V lost 4 bases and J lost 9, with 20 bases in between. The CDR3 covers 14 residues. The CDR3 DNA sequence: TGTGCCAGCAGCCTACCGGGTTATCAGGGAATGCAGTACTTC. It yields the protein CASSLPGYQGMQYF. The full variable domain, its missing parts supplied by reference TRBV5-4 and TRBJ2-7, is ETGVTQSPTHLIKTRGQQVTLRCSSQSGHNTVSWYQQALGQGPQFIFQYYREEENGRGNFPPRFSGLQFPNYSSELNVNALELDDSALYLCASSLPGYQGMQYFGPGTRLTVT.

The chain links TRBV7-9 to TRBJ2-1, with TRBD2 matching over 10 bases. Germline values: CDR1 SEHNR, CDR2 FQNEAQ (reference sequence). After removal of 8 bases from V and 2 bases from J, the junction contained 3 bases not matched to a gene. The CDR3 is made up of 14 amino acids. This CDR3 reads CASSGLAAYNEQFF. The CDR3 DNA follows: TGTGCCAGCTCAGGACTAGCGGCCTACAATGAGCAGTTCTTC.

The chain is built from TRBV24-1 and TRBJ2-3; the D gene is possibly TRBD2 (6 bases). The CDR3 spans 16 residues. Germline V lookup: CDR1 KGHDR, CDR2 SFDVKD. Trimming took 3 bases from V and 5 from J, leaving 17 bases between them. This chain's CDR3 is CATSDRRLGSGDTQYF. The CDR3 DNA sequence: TGTGCCACCAGTGATCGCCGACTAGGAAGCGGAGATACGCAGTATTTT.

The gene calls are TRBV7-2 and TRBJ2-1; 7 positions match TRBD2. Germline CDR1 reads SGHTA; CDR2 reads FQGNSA. The ends lost 5 bases at V and 1 base at J; junction bases unmatched: 5. This CDR3 comprises 15 residues. Here the CDR3 reads CASSPRGLSYNEQFF. As DNA, the CDR3 is TGTGCCAGCAGCCCGCGGGGACTATCCTACAATGAGCAGTTCTTC.

J is TRBJ2-5 and V is TRBV4-3; 7 nucleotides agree with TRBD2. This CDR3 has 16 residues. The V segment lost 0 bases and the J segment 5 bases; nucleotides outside the gene matches: 9. CDR1 LGHNA and CDR2 YSLEER come from the germline V gene. The CDR3 DNA reads as TGCGCCAGCAGCCAAGATCCCAGGGCGGGGGAGGAGACCCAGTACTTC. It specifies CASSQDPRAGEETQYF.